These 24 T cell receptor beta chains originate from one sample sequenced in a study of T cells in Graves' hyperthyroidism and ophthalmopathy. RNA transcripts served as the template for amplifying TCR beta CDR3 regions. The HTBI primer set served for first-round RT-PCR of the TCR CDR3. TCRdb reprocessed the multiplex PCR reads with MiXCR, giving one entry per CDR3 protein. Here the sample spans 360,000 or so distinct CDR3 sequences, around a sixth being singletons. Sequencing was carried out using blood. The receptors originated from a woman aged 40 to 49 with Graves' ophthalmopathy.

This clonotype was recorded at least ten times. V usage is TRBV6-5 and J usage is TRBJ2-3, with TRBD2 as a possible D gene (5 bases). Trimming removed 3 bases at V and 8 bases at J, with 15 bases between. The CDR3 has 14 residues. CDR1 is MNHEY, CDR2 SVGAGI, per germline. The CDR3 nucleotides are TGTGCCAGCAGTTATGGGCAGGAGGCGGGTACGCAGTATTTT. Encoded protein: CASSYGQEAGTQYF.

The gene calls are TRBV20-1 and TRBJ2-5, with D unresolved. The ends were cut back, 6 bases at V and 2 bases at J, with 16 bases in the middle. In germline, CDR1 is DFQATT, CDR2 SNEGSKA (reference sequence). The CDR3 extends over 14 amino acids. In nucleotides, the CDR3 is TGCAGTGCCCTAATTATAGCCTATCAAGAGACCCAGTACTTC. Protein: CSALIIAYQETQYF.

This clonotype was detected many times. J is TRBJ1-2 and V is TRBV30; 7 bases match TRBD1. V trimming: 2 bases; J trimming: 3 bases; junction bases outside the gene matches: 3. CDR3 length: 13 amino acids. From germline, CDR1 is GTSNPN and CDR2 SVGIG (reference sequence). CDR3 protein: CAWSPGGDYGYTF. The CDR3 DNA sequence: TGTGCCTGGAGTCCAGGGGGGGACTATGGCTACACCTTC.

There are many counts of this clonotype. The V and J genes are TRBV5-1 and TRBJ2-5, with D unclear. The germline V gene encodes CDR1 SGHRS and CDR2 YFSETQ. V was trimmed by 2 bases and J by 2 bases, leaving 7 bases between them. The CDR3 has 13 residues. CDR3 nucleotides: TGCGCCAGCAGCTTCGGACCTCAAGAGACCCAGTACTTC. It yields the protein CASSFGPQETQYF. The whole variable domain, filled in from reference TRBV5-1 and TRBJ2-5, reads KAGVTQTPRYLIKTRGQQVTLSCSPISGHRSVSWYQQTPGQGLQFLFEYFSETQRNKGNFPGRFSGRQFSNSRSEMNVSTLELGDSALYLCASSFGPQETQYFGPGTRLLVL.

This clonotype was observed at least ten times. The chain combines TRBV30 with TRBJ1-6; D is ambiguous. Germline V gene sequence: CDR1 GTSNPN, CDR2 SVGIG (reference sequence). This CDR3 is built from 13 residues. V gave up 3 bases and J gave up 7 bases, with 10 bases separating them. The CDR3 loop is CAWSGRRNSPLHF. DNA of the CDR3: TGTGCCTGGAGCGGTCGAAGGAATTCACCCCTCCACTTT.

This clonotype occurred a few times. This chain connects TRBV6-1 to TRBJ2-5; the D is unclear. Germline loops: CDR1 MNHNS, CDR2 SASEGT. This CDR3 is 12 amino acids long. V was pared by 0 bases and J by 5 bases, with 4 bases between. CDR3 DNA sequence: TGTGCCAGCAGTGAAGCCACGGAGACCCAGTACTTC. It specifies CASSEATETQYF.

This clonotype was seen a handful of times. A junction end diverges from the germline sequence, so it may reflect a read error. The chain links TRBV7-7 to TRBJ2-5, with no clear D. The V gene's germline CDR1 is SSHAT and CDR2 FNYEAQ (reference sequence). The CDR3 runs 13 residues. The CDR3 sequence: CASSSERQETQYF. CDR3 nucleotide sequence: TGTGCTAGCAGCTCGGAAAGACAAGAGACCCAGTACTTC. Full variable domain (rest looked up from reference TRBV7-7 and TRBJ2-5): GAGVSQSPRYKVTKRGQDVTLRCDPISSHATLYWYQQALGQGPEFLTYFNYEAQPDKSGLPSDRFSAERPEGSISTLTIQRTEQRDSAMYRCASSSERQETQYFGPGTRLLVL.

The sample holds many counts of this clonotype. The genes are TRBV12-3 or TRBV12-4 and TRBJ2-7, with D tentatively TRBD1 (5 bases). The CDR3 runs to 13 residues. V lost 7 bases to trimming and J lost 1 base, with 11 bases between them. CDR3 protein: CASTVDSSYEQYF. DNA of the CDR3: TGTGCCAGCACCGTCGACAGTTCCTACGAGCAGTACTTC.

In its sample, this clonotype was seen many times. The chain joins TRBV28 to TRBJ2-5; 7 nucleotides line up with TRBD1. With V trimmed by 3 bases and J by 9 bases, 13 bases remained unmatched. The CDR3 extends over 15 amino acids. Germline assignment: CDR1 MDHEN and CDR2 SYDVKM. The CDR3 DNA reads TGTGCCAGCAGTTTCTATTCAGGGGGATCCAGGGCCCAGTACTTC. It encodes CASSFYSGGSRAQYF.

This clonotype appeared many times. CDR3 residues: CASSFSRGGETQYF. In DNA form, the CDR3 reads TGTGCCAGCAGTTTCTCCAGGGGGGGGGAGACCCAGTACTTC. The chain links TRBV12-3 or TRBV12-4 to TRBJ2-5; the D gene could be TRBD1 or TRBD2 (7 bases each). This CDR3 is built from 14 residues. The V gene lost 3 bases and the J gene lost 5 bases, with 13 bases spanning the gap.

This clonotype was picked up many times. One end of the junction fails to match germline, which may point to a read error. The CDR3 is CASSRQFGGSGNTTYF. CDR3 sequence (DNA): TGTGCCAGCAGTCGTCAATTCGGGGGATCAGGAAACACCACATATTTT. The chain joins TRBV28 to TRBJ1-3; a weak D match, TRBD1 (5 bases). CDR3 size: 16 residues. Per germline, CDR1 MDHEN and CDR2 SYDVKM.

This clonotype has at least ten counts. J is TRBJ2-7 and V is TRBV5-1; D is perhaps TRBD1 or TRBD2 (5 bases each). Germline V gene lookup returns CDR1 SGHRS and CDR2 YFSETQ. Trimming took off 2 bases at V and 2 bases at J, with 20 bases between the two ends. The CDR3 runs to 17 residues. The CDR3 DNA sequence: TGCGCCAGCAGCTTACGAGGGACCGTCGGTACCCCCTACGAGCAGTACTTC. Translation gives CASSLRGTVGTPYEQYF.

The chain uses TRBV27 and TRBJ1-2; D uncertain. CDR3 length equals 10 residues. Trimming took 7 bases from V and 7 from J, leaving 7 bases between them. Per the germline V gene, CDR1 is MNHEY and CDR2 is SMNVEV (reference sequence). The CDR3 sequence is CASTWAGYTF. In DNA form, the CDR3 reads TGTGCCAGCACCTGGGCTGGCTACACCTTC.

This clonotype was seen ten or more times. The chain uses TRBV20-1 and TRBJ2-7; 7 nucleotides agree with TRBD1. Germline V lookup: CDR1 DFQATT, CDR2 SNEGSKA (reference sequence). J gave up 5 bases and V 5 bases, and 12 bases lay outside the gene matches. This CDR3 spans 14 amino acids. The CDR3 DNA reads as TGCAGTGCTTATAAAAGGGACAGTGTGGACGAGCAGTACTTC. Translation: CSAYKRDSVDEQYF.

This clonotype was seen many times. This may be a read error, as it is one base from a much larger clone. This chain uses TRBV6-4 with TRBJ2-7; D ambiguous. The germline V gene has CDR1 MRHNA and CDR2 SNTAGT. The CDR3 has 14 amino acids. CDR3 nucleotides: TGTGCCAGCAGTTATAGACACCCATCCTACGGGCAGTACTTC. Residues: CASSYRHPSYGQYF.

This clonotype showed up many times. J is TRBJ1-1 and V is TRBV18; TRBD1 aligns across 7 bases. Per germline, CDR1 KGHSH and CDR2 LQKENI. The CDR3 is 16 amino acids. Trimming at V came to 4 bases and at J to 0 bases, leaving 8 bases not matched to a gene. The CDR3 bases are TGTGCCAGCTCACAGCAACAGGGGACCATGAACACTGAAGCTTTCTTT. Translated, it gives CASSQQQGTMNTEAFF.

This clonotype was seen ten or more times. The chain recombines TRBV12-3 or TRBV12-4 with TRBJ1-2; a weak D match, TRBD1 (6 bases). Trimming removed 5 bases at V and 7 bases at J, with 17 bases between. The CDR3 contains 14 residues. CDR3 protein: CASSPRQEAGGYTF. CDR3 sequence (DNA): TGTGCCAGCAGTCCCCGACAGGAGGCGGGTGGCTACACCTTC.

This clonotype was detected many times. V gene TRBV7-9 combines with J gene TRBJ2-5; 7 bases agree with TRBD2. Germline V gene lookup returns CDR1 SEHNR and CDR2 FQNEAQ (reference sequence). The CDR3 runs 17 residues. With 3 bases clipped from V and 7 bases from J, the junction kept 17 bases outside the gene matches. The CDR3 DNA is TGTGCCAGCAGCTTGACTAGCCAACCCATAGCGTGGGGGACCCAGTACTTC. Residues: CASSLTSQPIAWGTQYF.

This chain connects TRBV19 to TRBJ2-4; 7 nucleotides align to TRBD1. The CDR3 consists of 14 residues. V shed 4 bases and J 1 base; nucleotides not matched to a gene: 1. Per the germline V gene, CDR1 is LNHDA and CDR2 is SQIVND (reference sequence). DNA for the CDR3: TGTGCCAGTAGTAGGGACAGCGCCAAAAACATTCAGTACTTC. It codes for CASSRDSAKNIQYF.

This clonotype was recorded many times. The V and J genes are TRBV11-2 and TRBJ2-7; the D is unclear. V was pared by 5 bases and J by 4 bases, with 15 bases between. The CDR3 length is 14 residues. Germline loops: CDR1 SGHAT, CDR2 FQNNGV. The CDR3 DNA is TGTGCCAGCAGCCTCGCCAGTGCGGCTTACGAGCAGTACTTC. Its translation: CASSLASAAYEQYF.

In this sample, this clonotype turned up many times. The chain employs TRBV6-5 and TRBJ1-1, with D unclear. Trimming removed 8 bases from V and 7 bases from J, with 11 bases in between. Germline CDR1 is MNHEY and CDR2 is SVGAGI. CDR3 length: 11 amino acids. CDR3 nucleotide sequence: TGTGCCAGCCGCCGGCGGGGTGAAGCTTTCTTT. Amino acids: CASRRRGEAFF.

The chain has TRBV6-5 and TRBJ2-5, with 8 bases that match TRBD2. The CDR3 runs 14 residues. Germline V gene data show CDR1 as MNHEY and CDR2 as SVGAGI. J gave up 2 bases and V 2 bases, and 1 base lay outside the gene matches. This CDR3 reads CASSYAGGQETQYF. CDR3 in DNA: TGTGCCAGCAGTTACGCGGGAGGACAAGAGACCCAGTACTTC.

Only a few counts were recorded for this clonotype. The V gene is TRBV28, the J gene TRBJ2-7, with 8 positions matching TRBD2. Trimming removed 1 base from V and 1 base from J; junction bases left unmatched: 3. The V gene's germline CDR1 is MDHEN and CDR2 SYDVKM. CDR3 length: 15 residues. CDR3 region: CASSLFGRVSYEQYF. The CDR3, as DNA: TGTGCCAGCAGTTTATTCGGGAGGGTTTCCTACGAGCAGTACTTC.

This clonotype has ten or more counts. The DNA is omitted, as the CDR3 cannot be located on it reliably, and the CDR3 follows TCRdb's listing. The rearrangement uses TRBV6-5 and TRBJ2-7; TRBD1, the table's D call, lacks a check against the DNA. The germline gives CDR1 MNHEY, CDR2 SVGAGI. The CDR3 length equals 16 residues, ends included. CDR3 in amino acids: CASSSSGGQGIYEQYF.